This T cell receptor (beta chain) was observed in a study of blood T cell repertoires in COVID-19 (TCRdb year 2020). At the level of the whole study: Samples from collaborators originated in the United States, Italy and Spain and spanned both the acute and convalescent phases of COVID-19. The prospective study material was composed of cDNA or gDNA derived from T cells, B-cell-depleted T cells, or PBMCs. Subjects who had been exposed to COVID-19, were actively infected with it, or had recovered from it provided the deeply sampled blood TCRbeta repertoires that made up the dataset. The repertoires were released in a freely available public database meant as a resource for research on the immune response to SARS-CoV-2. Samples were obtained from the ongoing ImmuneRACE study (first 160 participants) and from 1,254 subjects provided by 6 global collaborators. Sample metadata almost always included a de-identified subject ID, COVID-19 status, age in years and sex. Where available, HLA class I and class II types were obtained from metadata supplied by the sample provider rather than from assay-based typing.

Whole blood was collected in K2EDTA tubes by collaborating institutions according to the institutions' own protocols. For TCRbeta analysis, collaborators shipped samples in one of three forms: frozen whole blood, isolated PBMCs, or DNA extracted from either of those sample types. CDR1 and CDR2, per the germline V gene (reference sequence), are LNHDA and SQIVND. Including the terminal cysteine and phenylalanine, the CDR3 comprises 14 residues. Only the CDR3 DNA stays, 42 bases, in frame from base 1. V loses 10 bases, J loses 6 bases, and the germline ends lie 18 bases apart. Beyond this particular receptor, the publication reports: How much clinical and demographic metadata was included differed by source and by participant, and the metadata was provided uncurated.

Concerning this clone itself: Its antigen target is currently unknown. One base away there is no much larger clone; base qualities are not given.

The immunoSEQ Assay, a bias-controlled multiplex PCR, was used to amplify TCRbeta CDR3 regions from genomic DNA. On the authors' methods: The number of nucleated cells in each sample was estimated from the amplification of reference gene primers within the assay. To quantify the absolute abundance of each unique TCRbeta CDR3 rearrangement, sequence reads were collapsed and filtered. Productive Simpson clonality was computed per sample as the square root of Simpson's diversity index over productive rearrangements. Drawn from immuneACCESS, this table holds only the in-frame rearrangements with V and J called that TCRdb kept. Clones are partly lost; checked studies trace under half to an unresolved V gene and leave the rest unexplained. Clone size and the V and J calls come from that table; the DNA yielded D and trimming. The sample includes over 250,000 clones, with about nine tenths observed a single time. The top ten clones comprise around an eighth of the sample.

The chain couples TRBV19 to TRBJ1-4; the D gene is perhaps TRBD1, on 6 matching bases. Sample: peripheral blood. The sequence was collected from a woman aged 55-70 years with acute or convalescent COVID-19. CDR3 loop: CATGGTAGYEKLFF. The DNA reads as follows: TGTGCCACGGGGGGCACGGCGGGTTATGAAAAACTGTTTTTT.